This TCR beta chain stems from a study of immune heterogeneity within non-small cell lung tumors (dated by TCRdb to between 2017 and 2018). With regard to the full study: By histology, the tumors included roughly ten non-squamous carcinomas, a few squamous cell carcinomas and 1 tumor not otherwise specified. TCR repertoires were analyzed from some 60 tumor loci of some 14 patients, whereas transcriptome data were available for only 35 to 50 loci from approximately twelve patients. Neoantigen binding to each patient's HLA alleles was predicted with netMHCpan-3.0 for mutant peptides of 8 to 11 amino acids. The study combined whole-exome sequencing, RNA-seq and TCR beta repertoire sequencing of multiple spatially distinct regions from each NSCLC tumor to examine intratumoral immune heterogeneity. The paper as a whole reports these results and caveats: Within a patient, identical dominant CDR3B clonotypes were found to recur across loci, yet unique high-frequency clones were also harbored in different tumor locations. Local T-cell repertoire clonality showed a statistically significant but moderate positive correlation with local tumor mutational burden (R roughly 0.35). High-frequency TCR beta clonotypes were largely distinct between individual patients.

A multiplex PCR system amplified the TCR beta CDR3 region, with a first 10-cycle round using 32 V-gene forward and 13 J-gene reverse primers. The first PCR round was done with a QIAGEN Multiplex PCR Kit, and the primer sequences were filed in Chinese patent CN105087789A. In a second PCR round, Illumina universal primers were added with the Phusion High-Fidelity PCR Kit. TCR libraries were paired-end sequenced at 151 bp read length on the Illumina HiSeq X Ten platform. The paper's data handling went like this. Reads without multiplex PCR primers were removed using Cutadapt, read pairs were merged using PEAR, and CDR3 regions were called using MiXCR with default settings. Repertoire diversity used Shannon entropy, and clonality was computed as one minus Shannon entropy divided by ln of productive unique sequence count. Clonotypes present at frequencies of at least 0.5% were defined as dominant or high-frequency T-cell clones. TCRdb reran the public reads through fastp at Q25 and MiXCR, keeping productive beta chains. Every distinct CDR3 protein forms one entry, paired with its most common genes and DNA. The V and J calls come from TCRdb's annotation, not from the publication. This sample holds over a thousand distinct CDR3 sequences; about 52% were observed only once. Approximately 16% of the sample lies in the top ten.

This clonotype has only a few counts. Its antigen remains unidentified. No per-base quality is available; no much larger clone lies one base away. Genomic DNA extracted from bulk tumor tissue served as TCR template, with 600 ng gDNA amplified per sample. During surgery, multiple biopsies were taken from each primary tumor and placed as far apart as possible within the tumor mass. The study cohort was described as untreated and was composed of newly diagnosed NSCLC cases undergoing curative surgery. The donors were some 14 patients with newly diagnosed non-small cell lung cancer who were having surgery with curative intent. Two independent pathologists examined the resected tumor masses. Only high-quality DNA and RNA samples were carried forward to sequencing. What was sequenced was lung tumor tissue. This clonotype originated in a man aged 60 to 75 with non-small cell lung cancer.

The CDR3 here reads CASSYSTGGGNTEAFF. The bases read TGTGCCAGCAGTTACTCGACGGGCGGGGGGAACACTGAAGCTTTCTTT. The rearrangement combines TRBV6-5 with TRBJ1-1; 5 matching bases give a weak D call of TRBD1. Trimming at the junction amounts to 0 bases on V and 1 base on J, and the germline ends lie 12 bases apart. The CDR3 starts with the cysteine, ends with the phenylalanine, and has 16 residues. Only the CDR3 DNA stays, 48 bases, in frame from base 1. The germline V gene yields MNHEY for CDR1 and SVGAGI for CDR2.